The 7 T cell receptor beta chains below were found in one sample sequenced in a study of T cell changes during pregnancy in multiple sclerosis. Generated by immunoSEQ multiplex PCR, the TCRdb table keeps only in-frame clones and is missing some. The table lists nearly 60,000 clones, more than 80% of them singletons. Here the sequenced sample was CD4+ T cells from peripheral blood mononuclear cells, taken after pregnancy. These receptors originate from a female donor in good health, enrolled as a control in a pregnancy study.

This chain uses TRBV19 with TRBJ1-6; TRBD1 matches at 7 bases. CDR1 and CDR2 (germline): LNHDA, SQIVND (reference sequence). V lost 8 bases to trimming and J lost 10 bases; unmatched junction nucleotides: 11. The CDR3 length is 14 residues. The CDR3 region is CASDSVTGDSPLHF. The CDR3 DNA sequence: TGTGCCAGTGATTCTGTAACAGGGGACTCACCCCTCCACTTT.

This chain uses TRBV30 with TRBJ1-1, with D maybe TRBD1 (6 bases). Germline CDR1 reads GTSNPN; CDR2 reads SVGIG (reference sequence). The CDR3 runs 14 residues. The germline V and J ends were trimmed by 2 bases and 1 base, with 11 bases remaining between them. The CDR3 reads CAWSPGGANTEAFF. CDR3 DNA: TGTGCCTGGAGTCCGGGGGGGGCGAACACTGAAGCTTTCTTT.

The chain is built from TRBV7-3 and TRBJ1-1, with D tentatively TRBD1 (6 bases). The V end lost 2 bases, the J end lost 5 bases, and 15 bases lay between the germline ends. This CDR3 is built from 15 residues. CDR1 and CDR2 from the germline V gene are SGHTA and FQGTGA. Written as DNA, the CDR3 is TGTGCCAGCAGCTTAGGGGGCGTCTCGGAAACTGAAGCTTTCTTT. Translation gives CASSLGGVSETEAFF.

This chain connects TRBV7-8 to TRBJ2-1; maybe TRBD1 (5 bases). The germline V gene encodes CDR1 SGHVS and CDR2 FQNEAQ. The CDR3 sequence is 19 residues long. Trimming pared 1 base from V and 0 bases from J, leaving 19 bases between. The CDR3 loop reads CASSLEAGRRRSSYNEQFF. CDR3 bases: TGTGCCAGCAGCTTAGAGGCAGGGCGGAGAAGAAGCTCCTACAATGAGCAGTTCTTC.

The CDR3 loop reads CASSWTGGGVGEKLFF. CDR3 in DNA: TGTGCCAGTAGCTGGACAGGGGGAGGAGTTGGTGAAAAACTGTTTTTT. This sequence joins TRBV19 and TRBJ1-4; 10 bases align to TRBD1. The length of the CDR3 is 16 residues. V shed 6 bases, J shed 7 bases, and the junction held 11 bases outside the gene matches. Germline V gene sequence: CDR1 LNHDA, CDR2 SQIVND (reference sequence).

DNA of the CDR3: TGCGCCAGCAGCCAAGGGGCGGGGGTTCACAATGAGCAGTTCTTC. This gives the protein CASSQGAGVHNEQFF. The chain joins TRBV4-3 to TRBJ2-1; 7 bases are a match to TRBD2. The CDR3 runs 15 residues. Germline V lookup: CDR1 LGHNA, CDR2 YSLEER. Unmatched junction bases numbered 5, after V lost 1 base and J lost 5 bases.

This chain connects TRBV19 to TRBJ2-2; no clear D. Deletions cut 3 bases from V and 0 bases from J, with 11 bases between. The germline gives CDR1 LNHDA, CDR2 SQIVND (reference sequence). The CDR3 covers 16 residues. The chain's CDR3 is CASSIPSSANTGELFF. The CDR3 nucleotides read TGTGCCAGTAGTATCCCGTCGTCTGCGAACACCGGGGAGCTGTTTTTT.